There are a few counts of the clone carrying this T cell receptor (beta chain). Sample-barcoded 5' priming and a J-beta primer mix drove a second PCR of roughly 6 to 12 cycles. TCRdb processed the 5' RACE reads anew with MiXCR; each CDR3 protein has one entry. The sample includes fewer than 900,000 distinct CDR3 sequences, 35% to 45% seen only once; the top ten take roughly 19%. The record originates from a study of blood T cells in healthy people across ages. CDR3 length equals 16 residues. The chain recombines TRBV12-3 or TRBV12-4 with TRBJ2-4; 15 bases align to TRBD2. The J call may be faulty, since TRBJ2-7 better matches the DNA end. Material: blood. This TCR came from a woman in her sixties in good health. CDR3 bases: TGTGCCAGCAGTGGACTAGCGGGAGGGCCGAGAGGCGAGCAGTACTTC. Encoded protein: CASSGLAGGPRGEQYF.